The source of this T cell receptor beta chain is a study of blood T cell repertoires in COVID-19. At the level of the study: Material from acute and convalescent COVID-19 was sourced from the United States, Italy and Spain. Sources were T cells, B-cell-depleted T cells, or PBMCs; the material itself was cDNA or gDNA.

The protocol was immunoSEQ multiplex PCR, while the TCRdb copy is restricted to in-frame clones and leaves out a portion. The table records 200,000 to 250,000 clones, approximately 83% of them present only once. The germline gives CDR1 SGHAT, CDR2 FQNNGV. This CDR3 is built from 14 residues. J lost 7 bases, V lost 3 bases, and 4 bases had no gene match. The source of this sequence is a woman aged 25 to 39 who had recovered from COVID-19. What was sequenced was peripheral blood. The J gene is TRBJ1-1, the V gene TRBV11-2; 11 bases are shared with TRBD1. The CDR3 protein is CASSFSDRGLEAFF. The CDR3 region has the DNA TGTGCCAGCAGCTTTTCGGACAGGGGGCTTGAAGCTTTCTTT.